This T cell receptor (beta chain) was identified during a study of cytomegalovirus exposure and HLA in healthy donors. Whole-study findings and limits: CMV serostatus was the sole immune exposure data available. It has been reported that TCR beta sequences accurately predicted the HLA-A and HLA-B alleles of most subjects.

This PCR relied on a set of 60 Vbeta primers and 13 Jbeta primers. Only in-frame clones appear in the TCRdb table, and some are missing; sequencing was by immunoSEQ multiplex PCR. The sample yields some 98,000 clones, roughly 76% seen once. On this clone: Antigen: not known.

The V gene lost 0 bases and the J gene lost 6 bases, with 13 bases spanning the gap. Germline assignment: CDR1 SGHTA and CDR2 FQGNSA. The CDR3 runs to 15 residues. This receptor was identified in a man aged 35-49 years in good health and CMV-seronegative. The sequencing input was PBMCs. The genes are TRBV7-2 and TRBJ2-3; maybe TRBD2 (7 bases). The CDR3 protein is CASSLAGRGGDTQYF. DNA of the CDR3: TGTGCCAGCAGCTTAGCTGGAAGGGGGGGGGATACGCAGTATTTT. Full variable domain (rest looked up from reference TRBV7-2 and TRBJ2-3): GAGVSQSPSNKVTEKGKDVELRCDPISGHTALYWYRQSLGQGLEFLIYFQGNSAPDKSGLPSDRFSAERTGGSVSTLTIQRTQQEDSAVYLCASSLAGRGGDTQYFGPGTRLTVL.